This TCR beta chain comes out of a study of cytomegalovirus exposure and HLA in healthy donors. This clone has more than one count but fewer than ten. The PCR used 60 Vbeta and 13 Jbeta primers. Clones were sequenced by immunoSEQ multiplex PCR, and TCRdb holds only the in-frame ones, with some missing. The data contain more than 95,000 clones, roughly 10% of them singletons. The receptor comes from a woman aged 18-29 years in good health and CMV-seropositive. The sequenced sample was PBMCs.

The CDR3: CASSLLSGQGAYTF. CDR3 DNA: TGTGCCAGCAGCTTACTATCGGGACAGGGGGCCTACACCTTC. This chain connects TRBV7-9 to TRBJ1-2, with 12 bases that match TRBD1. J gave up 10 bases and V 2 bases, and 5 bases lay outside the gene matches. The CDR3 spans 14 residues. The germline V gene encodes CDR1 SEHNR and CDR2 FQNEAQ (reference sequence).